The 28 T cell receptor beta chains below come from one sample, sequenced in a study of blood T cell repertoires in COVID-19. TCRdb keeps only in-frame clones here, not all; method: immunoSEQ multiplex PCR. The table records approximately 210,000 clones, roughly four fifths of them present only once. The sequenced sample was peripheral blood. All receptors derive from a middle-aged woman with acute or convalescent COVID-19.

Here the CDR3 DNA reads TGCGCCAGCCTACCTAGCGGGCCCTCCTACAATGAGCAGTTCTTC. Translating gives CASLPSGPSYNEQFF. The V call is TRBV5-1, the J call TRBJ2-1; 8 bases are a match to TRBD2. The V segment lost 7 bases and the J segment 0 bases; nucleotides outside the gene matches: 6. Germline lookup yields CDR1 SGHRS and CDR2 YFSETQ. The CDR3 loop spans 15 amino acids.

The V gene is TRBV30, the J gene TRBJ1-1; D unresolved. Germline CDR1 reads GTSNPN; CDR2 reads SVGIG (reference sequence). The V end lost 1 base, the J end lost 4 bases, and 13 bases lay between the germline ends. The CDR3 extends over 14 amino acids. In nucleotides, the CDR3 is TGTGCCTGGAGTGGGTCCCGGGTGGGCACTGAAGCTTTCTTT. Its protein product is CAWSGSRVGTEAFF. Using reference TRBV30 and TRBJ1-1 for the parts outside the CDR3, the full variable domain is SQTIHQWPATLVQPVGSPLSLECTVEGTSNPNLYWYRQAAGRGLQLLFYSVGIGQISSEVPQNLSASRPQDRQFILSSKKLLLSDSGFYLCAWSGSRVGTEAFFGQGTRLTVV.

The gene calls are TRBV24-1 and TRBJ2-1; 10 positions match TRBD1. The CDR3 is 18 amino acids. Unmatched junction bases numbered 10, after V lost 0 bases and J lost 6 bases. Germline loops: CDR1 KGHDR, CDR2 SFDVKD. The CDR3 DNA reads TGTGCCACCAGTGATTTGGGTCCGGGACAGGGGATCGCCAATGAGCAGTTCTTC. Protein product: CATSDLGPGQGIANEQFF.

The chain has TRBV29-1 and TRBJ2-7, with 11 bases that match TRBD2. J lost 1 base, V lost 6 bases, and 8 bases had no gene match. This CDR3 is 15 amino acids long. CDR1 is SQVTM and CDR2 is ANQGSEA in the germline V gene. The CDR3 reads CSVENPSGGSYEQYF. The CDR3 DNA sequence: TGCAGCGTAGAAAACCCTAGCGGGGGGTCCTACGAGCAGTACTTC.

V gene TRBV10-2 combines with J gene TRBJ2-7, with 8 bases lining up with TRBD1. CDR3 size: 14 residues. V dropped 4 bases and J dropped 5; count of bases not matched to a gene: 7. Looked up from germline, CDR1 is WSHSY and CDR2 is SAAADI. The CDR3 bases are TGCGCCAGCAGTGTTAACAGGGGGAACAACGAGCAGTACTTC. Translating it yields CASSVNRGNNEQYF.

The V and J genes are TRBV15 and TRBJ1-3; D possibly corresponds to TRBD1 (6 bases). The length of the CDR3 is 16 residues. The germline gives CDR1 LNHNV, CDR2 YYDKDF (reference sequence). Trimming took 5 bases from V and 1 from J, leaving 15 bases between them. In nucleotides, the CDR3 is TGTGCCACCAGCTCCCAAGGACAGCCGTCTGGAAACACCATATATTTT. It specifies CATSSQGQPSGNTIYF.

V is TRBV6-5 and J is TRBJ2-7; weak D call: TRBD1 (6 bases). The germline V and J ends were trimmed by 8 bases and 2 bases, with 16 bases remaining between them. The germline CDR1 and CDR2 sequences are MNHEY and SVGAGI. This CDR3 spans 14 amino acids. The CDR3 bases are TGTGCCAGCCACCCCGGGCAGGGGCCCTACGAGCAGTACTTC. Translating gives CASHPGQGPYEQYF.

CDR3 sequence (DNA): TGCGCCAGCAGCCAAGACCTAGCCGTTGAGCAGTTCTTC. As protein: CASSQDLAVEQFF. The J gene is TRBJ2-1, the V gene TRBV4-3, with D maybe TRBD2 (5 bases). CDR3 size: 13 residues. Germline lookup yields CDR1 LGHNA and CDR2 YSLEER. V was shortened by 0 bases and J by 9 bases, with 9 bases between the two germline ends.

The V and J genes are TRBV7-2 and TRBJ2-7; D possibly corresponds to TRBD1 (6 bases). V gave up 4 bases and J gave up 0 bases, with 19 bases separating them. The CDR3 contains 17 residues. CDR1 is SGHTA, CDR2 FQGNSA, per germline. CDR3 sequence reads: CASSSKAGTTSSYEQYF. The CDR3 nucleotides read TGTGCCAGCAGCTCCAAGGCCGGGACAACAAGCTCCTACGAGCAGTACTTC.

The chain joins TRBV30 to TRBJ2-1, with 16 bases fitting TRBD2. CDR3 length equals 15 residues. Germline CDR1 GTSNPN, CDR2 SVGIG (reference sequence). V shed 7 bases and J 6 bases; nucleotides not matched to a gene: 6. DNA for the CDR3: TGTGCCTCGGGACTAGCGGGGGGGGTTAGCAATGAGCAGTTCTTC. Its protein is CASGLAGGVSNEQFF.

V is TRBV12-3 or TRBV12-4 and J is TRBJ1-1, with D possibly matching TRBD1 (6 bases). This CDR3 has 13 residues. The V end lost 0 bases, the J end lost 6 bases, and 8 bases lay between the germline ends. The CDR3 DNA follows: TGTGCCAGCAGTTTAGCGAGGGGGTCTGAAGCTTTCTTT. Protein product: CASSLARGSEAFF.

The chain uses TRBV27 and TRBJ2-7, with D possibly TRBD1 on 6 matching bases. From germline, CDR1 is MNHEY and CDR2 SMNVEV (reference sequence). V was cut by 4 bases and J by 4 bases, with 8 bases left in between. This CDR3 has 12 residues. DNA for the CDR3: TGTGCCAGCAGTTCCACAGGGTACGAGCAGTACTTC. Its translation is CASSSTGYEQYF.

CDR3 DNA: TGTGCCAGCAGTCAGTTCGCCCGGCGGGCTTTCTTT. It is translated as CASSQFARRAFF. This chain uses TRBV6-6 with TRBJ1-1; D ambiguous. V shed 5 bases and J shed 11 bases, with 15 bases lying between them. Per the germline V gene, CDR1 is MNHNY and CDR2 is SVGAGI (reference sequence). This CDR3 is 12 amino acids long.

The CDR3 is CASSLALAGTEGETQYF. The CDR3 nucleotides are TGTGCCAGCAGCTTAGCCCTAGCGGGGACCGAGGGCGAGACCCAGTACTTC. The chain carries TRBV13 and TRBJ2-5; 9 nucleotides align to TRBD2. The CDR3 sequence is 17 residues long. Looked up from germline, CDR1 is PRHDT and CDR2 is FYEKMQ (reference sequence). Germline trimming cut 1 base from V and 5 bases from J; bases unmatched to any gene: 11.

V usage is TRBV29-1 and J usage is TRBJ2-3; D unresolved. Germline CDR1 and CDR2: SQVTM and ANQGSEA. V lost 6 bases and J lost 2, with 15 bases in between. The CDR3 totals 14 residues. In DNA, the CDR3 is TGCAGCGTCCCTTTTCAGTCTCTCACAGATACGCAGTATTTT. As protein: CSVPFQSLTDTQYF.

The chain combines TRBV5-1 with TRBJ1-2; D is unresolved. This CDR3 has 12 residues. Per the germline V gene, CDR1 is SGHRS and CDR2 is YFSETQ. V lost 0 bases to trimming and J lost 8 bases, with 8 bases between them. In DNA, the CDR3 is TGCGCCAGCAGCTTGGCCGCCCAGGGCTACACCTTC. This sequence encodes CASSLAAQGYTF.

The chain has TRBV6-5 and TRBJ1-1; D is uncertain. The ends were cut back, 8 bases at V and 4 bases at J, with 8 bases in the middle. The CDR3 contains 11 residues. Germline V lookup: CDR1 MNHEY, CDR2 SVGAGI. CDR3 sequence (DNA): TGTGCCAGCTCCGGGAGCACTGAAGCTTTCTTT. Residues: CASSGSTEAFF.

The chain employs TRBV11-3 and TRBJ2-7; D remains ambiguous. The germline V gene encodes CDR1 SGHNT and CDR2 YENEEA. Between the trimmed V and J ends, which lost 1 base and 5 bases, there was a span of 12 bases. The CDR3 totals 14 residues. The CDR3 loop reads CASSLGARSDEQYF. The CDR3 DNA is TGTGCCAGCAGCTTAGGAGCGCGGAGTGACGAGCAGTACTTC. The complete variable domain, with remaining parts taken from reference TRBV11-3 and TRBJ2-7, reads EAGVVQSPRYKIIEKKQPVAFWCNPISGHNTLYWYLQNLGQGPELLIRYENEEAVDDSQLPKDRFSAERLKGVDSTLKIQPAELGDSAVYLCASSLGARSDEQYFGPGTRLTVT.

There are a few counts of this clone. The V call is TRBV2, the J call TRBJ2-7; the D gene is possibly TRBD2 (6 bases). The germline gives CDR1 SNHLY, CDR2 FYNNEI. Trimming pared 4 bases from V and 7 bases from J, leaving 14 bases between. The length of the CDR3 is 13 residues. CDR3 DNA: TGTGCCAGCAGTGCGGGAGAACGGGAAGAGCAGTACTTC. It yields the protein CASSAGEREEQYF.

The chain employs TRBV30 and TRBJ2-1; a weak D match, TRBD2 (6 bases). This CDR3 has 14 residues. Germline V lookup: CDR1 GTSNPN, CDR2 SVGIG (reference sequence). With 3 bases removed from V and 7 bases from J, the gap between germline ends came to 16 bases. CDR3 sequence: CAWRGASDRNEQFF. CDR3 nucleotide sequence: TGTGCCTGGAGAGGGGCTAGCGATAGGAATGAGCAGTTCTTC.

The rearrangement uses TRBV3-1 (or the pseudogene TRBV3-2) and TRBJ2-3; 12 bases agree with TRBD2. This CDR3 comprises 15 residues. Germline V gives CDR1 LGHDT, CDR2 YNNKEL (reference sequence). The V and J ends lost 5 bases and 11 bases, in that order; junction bases with no gene match: 11. CDR3 in amino acids: CASSGGLAGREGQYF. The CDR3 DNA is TGTGCCAGCAGCGGGGGACTAGCGGGCAGAGAGGGGCAGTATTTT.

The sample holds a few counts of this clone. DNA for the CDR3: TGTGCCAGCAGCTTATTGGCCGTAGGGGGGGCCAGGTATGAGCAGTTCTTC. This gives the protein CASSLLAVGGARYEQFF. The chain joins TRBV7-6 to TRBJ2-1, with D maybe TRBD2 (7 bases). The CDR3 runs 17 residues. Trimming left V 2 bases short and J 8 bases short, with 22 bases between. The germline V gene encodes CDR1 SGHVS and CDR2 FNYEAQ.

V and J are TRBV24-1 and TRBJ2-7; 8 bases are a match to TRBD2. The V segment lost 5 bases and the J segment 0 bases; nucleotides outside the gene matches: 17. CDR3 length: 19 residues. Germline CDR1 is KGHDR and CDR2 is SFDVKD. CDR3 in amino acids: CATSGVMIFWAGGSYEQYF. CDR3 nucleotide sequence: TGTGCCACCAGTGGCGTAATGATCTTCTGGGCGGGAGGCTCCTACGAGCAGTACTTC.

The chain joins TRBV3-1 (or the pseudogene TRBV3-2) to TRBJ1-6; D is unclear. The CDR3 contains 15 residues. Deletions cut 1 base from V and 9 bases from J, with 13 bases between. CDR1 is LGHDT and CDR2 is YNNKEL in the germline V gene (reference sequence). The CDR3 nucleotides read TGTGCCAGCAGCCAAGGTGGTCCCATGAGTTCACCCCTCCACTTT. Encoded protein: CASSQGGPMSSPLHF.

This chain links TRBV19 with TRBJ2-2; 10 bases align to TRBD1. J was trimmed by 5 bases and V by 5 bases; bases with no gene match: 8. Germline V lookup: CDR1 LNHDA, CDR2 SQIVND (reference sequence). This CDR3 has 16 residues. This CDR3 reads CASSPRDRGGTGELFF. CDR3 sequence (DNA): TGTGCCAGTAGTCCCCGGGACAGGGGAGGGACCGGGGAGCTGTTTTTT.

This rearrangement joins TRBV5-6 to TRBJ1-2; D unclear. Germline CDR1 and CDR2: SGHDT and YYEEEE. Trimming cost V 1 base and J 4 bases, with 17 bases left between them. The CDR3 is made up of 16 amino acids. In nucleotides, the CDR3 is TGTGCCAGCAGCTTGAGGTCAGGCCACCCCAGCTATGGCTACACCTTC. It codes for CASSLRSGHPSYGYTF. Variable domain in full (rest from reference TRBV5-6 and TRBJ1-2): DAGVTQSPTHLIKTRGQQVTLRCSPKSGHDTVSWYQQALGQGPQFIFQYYEEEERQRGNFPDRFSGHQFPNYSSELNVNALLLGDSALYLCASSLRSGHPSYGYTFGSGTRLTVV.

V usage is TRBV7-9 and J usage is TRBJ2-3; TRBD2 matches 8 bases. Looked up from germline, CDR1 is SEHNR and CDR2 is FQNEAQ (reference sequence). The CDR3 spans 14 residues. V lost 4 bases to trimming and J lost 2 bases; unmatched junction nucleotides: 2. CDR3 bases: TGTGCCAGCAGCTGGACTAGCTACACAGATACGCAGTATTTT. Translation gives CASSWTSYTDTQYF.

This chain joins TRBV2 and TRBJ2-3; TRBD1 aligns across 8 bases. The CDR3 is made up of 16 amino acids. V trimming: 5 bases; J trimming: 1 base; junction bases outside the gene matches: 8. From germline, CDR1 is SNHLY and CDR2 FYNNEI. Here the CDR3 reads CASSTASTGGTDTQYF. The CDR3, as DNA: TGTGCCAGCAGTACCGCATCGACAGGGGGCACAGATACGCAGTATTTT.